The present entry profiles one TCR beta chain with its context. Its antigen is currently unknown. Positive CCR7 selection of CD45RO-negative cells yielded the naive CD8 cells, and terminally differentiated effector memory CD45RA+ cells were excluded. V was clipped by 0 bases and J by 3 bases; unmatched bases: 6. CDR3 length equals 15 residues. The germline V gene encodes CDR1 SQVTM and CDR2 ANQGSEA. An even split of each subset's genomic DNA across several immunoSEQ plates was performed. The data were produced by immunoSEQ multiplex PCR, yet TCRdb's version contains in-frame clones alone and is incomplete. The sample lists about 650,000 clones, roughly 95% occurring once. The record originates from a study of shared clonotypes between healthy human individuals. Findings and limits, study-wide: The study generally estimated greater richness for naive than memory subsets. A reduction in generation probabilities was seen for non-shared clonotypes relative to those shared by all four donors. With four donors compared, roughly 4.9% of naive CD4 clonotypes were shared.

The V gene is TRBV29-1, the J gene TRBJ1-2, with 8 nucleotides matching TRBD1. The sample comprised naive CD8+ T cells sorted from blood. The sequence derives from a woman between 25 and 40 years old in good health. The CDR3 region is CSVEEWGQEDYGYTF. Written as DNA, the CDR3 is TGCAGCGTTGAAGAGTGGGGACAGGAAGACTATGGCTACACCTTC.